The present T cell receptor beta chain was sequenced within a study of T cells in Graves' hyperthyroidism and ophthalmopathy. Pregnant or lactating patients were excluded, as were those with uncontrolled infection or other autoimmune disease. RNA transcripts were the template for amplifying TCR beta CDR3 regions. With the HTBI primer set, the TCR CDR3 went through a first round of RT-PCR. One entry per CDR3 protein results from TCRdb running MiXCR on the multiplex PCR reads. The sample records roughly 290,000 distinct CDR3 sequences, more than 15% being singletons. This clonotype was detected many times. Its antigen is unknown. Study-wide points: With a median lead of 6.5 months before onset, the model predicted ophthalmopathy. Also found in blood were most expanded thyroid clonotypes above 0.001.

The junction had 9 bases not matched to a gene; V was cut back by 5 bases and J by 6 bases. The CDR3 contains 16 residues. The rearrangement joins TRBV12-3 or TRBV12-4 to TRBJ2-1; 11 bases map to TRBD2. The specimen was blood. The TCR was taken from a woman aged 55-75 years with Graves' ophthalmopathy. The CDR3 region is CASSTGTSGFGNEQFF. The CDR3 nucleotides read TGTGCCAGCAGTACCGGGACTAGCGGTTTCGGCAATGAGCAGTTCTTC.